The 32 T cell receptor beta chains below come from one sample, sequenced in a study of blood T cells in healthy people across ages. Alongside a J-beta primer mix, a sample-barcoded 5' primer served in a second PCR lasting roughly 6 to 12 cycles. From the 5' RACE reads, TCRdb called clonotypes with MiXCR, one entry per CDR3 protein. The sample lists fewer than 900,000 distinct CDR3 sequences, approximately 35% occurring once. Sequenced material: blood. The source is a man aged 18-30 years in good health.

The rearrangement joins TRBV12-3 or TRBV12-4 to TRBJ1-4; a possible D gene is TRBD1 (5 bases). Trimming pared 10 bases from V and 10 bases from J, leaving 16 bases between. This CDR3 has 12 residues. CDR3 nucleotide sequence: TGTGCCAACACCTCGTGGGGGGTAAAACTGTTTTTT. As protein: CANTSWGVKLFF.

This clonotype came up many times. The rearrangement joins TRBV6-6 to TRBJ2-3, with a possible D match to TRBD2 (5 bases). This CDR3 comprises 15 residues. Trimming removed 4 bases from V and 6 bases from J, with 17 bases in between. CDR1 MNHNY and CDR2 SVGAGI come from the germline V gene (reference sequence). CDR3 DNA: TGTGCCAGCAGTTCACATAGGACTTCGCAGGATACGCAGTATTTT. Encoded protein: CASSSHRTSQDTQYF.

The CDR3 loop is CASSLAGARNYEQFF. CDR3 nucleotide sequence: TGTGCCAGCAGTTTAGCGGGGGCCCGGAACTATGAGCAGTTCTTC. This chain uses TRBV12-3 or TRBV12-4 with TRBJ2-1, with D possibly matching TRBD1 (6 bases). Trimming removed 0 bases at V and 8 bases at J, with 14 bases between. The CDR3 runs 15 residues.

V and J are TRBV7-8 and TRBJ2-7; tentative D call: TRBD2 (5 bases). The J call is doubtful: the DNA matches TRBJ2-5 better. CDR1 SGHVS and CDR2 FQNEAQ come from the germline V gene. This CDR3 comprises 15 residues. CDR3 coding DNA: TGTGCCAGCAGCAGACTCGGACTGCCCACAAAGACCCAGTACTTC. This translates into CASSRLGLPTKTQYF.

This clonotype has ten or more counts. The rearrangement uses TRBV20-1 and TRBJ1-2, with a possible D match to TRBD1 (5 bases). Trimming cost V 4 bases and J 8 bases, with 11 bases left between them. CDR3 length: 11 amino acids. The germline V gene encodes CDR1 DFQATT and CDR2 SNEGSKA (reference sequence). This chain's CDR3 is CSATTGGGYTF. CDR3 DNA sequence: TGCAGTGCTACAACAGGAGGCGGCTACACCTTC.

The V gene is TRBV6-2 or TRBV6-3, the J gene TRBJ1-1, with D perhaps matching TRBD1 (5 bases). Germline V gene sequence: CDR1 MNHEY, CDR2 SVGEGT. The CDR3 is 16 amino acids. The V gene lost 0 bases and the J gene lost 1 base, with 12 bases spanning the gap. CDR3 DNA sequence: TGTGCCAGCAGTTACTCGCAGGGCGGTAAGAACACTGAAGCTTTCTTT. Protein: CASSYSQGGKNTEAFF.

This clonotype was detected a few times. The chain combines TRBV11-1 with TRBJ2-3; TRBD1 agrees at 7 bases. V dropped 5 bases and J dropped 0; count of bases not matched to a gene: 8. Germline CDR1 SGHAT, CDR2 FQDESV (reference sequence). The CDR3 is 16 amino acids. CDR3 residues: CASSHKGQISTDTQYF. The CDR3 DNA is TGTGCCAGCAGCCACAAGGGACAGATAAGCACAGATACGCAGTATTTT.

This clonotype occurred a few times. The rearrangement links TRBV7-2 to TRBJ2-6; unclear D gene. This CDR3 region has 15 residues. Trimming took off 6 bases at V and 0 bases at J, with 9 bases between the two ends. The V gene's germline CDR1 is SGHTA and CDR2 FQGNSA. The CDR3, as DNA: TGTGCCAGCAGTCCAAGAGACTCTGGGGCCAACGTCCTGACTTTC. Translating it yields CASSPRDSGANVLTF.

The sample holds one count of this clonotype. J is TRBJ1-1 and V is TRBV5-1; TRBD1 might be the D (5 bases). The CDR3 contains 12 residues. Trimming removed 6 bases from V and 5 bases from J, with 11 bases in between. The germline V gene has CDR1 SGHRS and CDR2 YFSETQ. The CDR3 DNA reads TGCGCCAGCACCGACAGTTGGACTGAAGCTTTCTTT. Translated, it gives CASTDSWTEAFF.

The chain employs TRBV9 and TRBJ2-1; a weak D match, TRBD2 (6 bases). V dropped 5 bases and J dropped 0 bases, with 12 bases sitting between them. Germline V lookup: CDR1 SGDLS, CDR2 YYNGEE. This CDR3 has 15 amino acids. DNA for the CDR3: TGTGCCAGCAGGTCCGCGGGGAGCTCCTACAATGAGCAGTTCTTC. The encoded protein is CASRSAGSSYNEQFF.

The chain is built from TRBV25-1 and TRBJ2-7; 9 positions match TRBD1. J lost 3 bases, V lost 3 bases, and 6 bases had no gene match. Germline CDR1 and CDR2: MGHDK and SYGVNS. The CDR3 is made up of 15 amino acids. The CDR3 region has the DNA TGTGCCAGCAGTGACGGACAGGGGTATAGCTACGAGCAGTACTTC. Its protein product is CASSDGQGYSYEQYF.

This chain connects TRBV2 to TRBJ2-2; the match to TRBD1 covers 7 bases. V was pared by 5 bases and J by 2 bases, with 8 bases of the junction left unmatched. The CDR3 runs 16 residues. Germline V lookup: CDR1 SNHLY, CDR2 FYNNEI. CDR3 residues: CASSYSGQLNTGELFF. The CDR3 DNA reads TGTGCCAGCAGTTATTCGGGACAGCTAAACACCGGGGAGCTGTTTTTT.

The rearrangement links TRBV6-5 to TRBJ1-3; D not certain. This CDR3 comprises 17 residues. Germline V gene data show CDR1 as MNHEY and CDR2 as SVGAGI. V was clipped by 0 bases and J by 0 bases, with 12 bases between them. The DNA for the CDR3 is TGTGCCAGCAGTTACTCAAGTGGCAGCGGCTCTGGAAACACCATATATTTT. It translates to CASSYSSGSGSGNTIYF.

The table lists this clonotype with a count of one. The rearrangement links TRBV2 to TRBJ2-2; D gene ambiguous. From germline, CDR1 is SNHLY and CDR2 FYNNEI. This CDR3 has 15 residues. Trimming took 2 bases from V and 4 from J, leaving 11 bases between them. CDR3 region: CASSEYPVSTGELFF. DNA of the CDR3: TGTGCCAGCAGTGAATACCCGGTTTCCACCGGGGAGCTGTTTTTT.

This rearrangement joins TRBV20-1 to TRBJ2-6, with D possibly TRBD1 on 6 matching bases. Germline V CDR1 and CDR2: DFQATT, SNEGSKA (reference sequence). This CDR3 is 15 amino acids long. Trimming removed 4 bases at V and 0 bases at J, with 10 bases between. CDR3 in amino acids: CSATTGPSGANVLTF. The CDR3 DNA reads as TGCAGTGCTACGACAGGCCCCTCTGGGGCCAACGTCCTGACTTTC.

In its sample, this clonotype was seen a few times. The rearrangement links TRBV15 to TRBJ2-7; D possibly corresponds to TRBD1 (6 bases). This CDR3 region has 15 residues. From germline, CDR1 is LNHNV and CDR2 YYDKDF (reference sequence). V was shortened by 2 bases and J by 3 bases, with 14 bases between the two germline ends. CDR3 loop: CATSRWDNPIYEQYF. The CDR3 DNA reads TGTGCCACCAGCAGATGGGACAATCCCATCTACGAGCAGTACTTC.

The V and J genes are TRBV7-2 and TRBJ2-3; D might be TRBD2 (6 bases). Germline CDR1 SGHTA, CDR2 FQGNSA. Deletions cut 1 base from V and 5 bases from J, with 19 bases between. This CDR3 has 17 amino acids. CDR3 residues: CASSLDVAGPRRDTQYF. The CDR3 region has the DNA TGTGCCAGCAGCTTAGATGTGGCGGGGCCGCGAAGAGATACGCAGTATTTT. The complete variable domain, with remaining parts taken from reference TRBV7-2 and TRBJ2-3, reads GAGVSQSPSNKVTEKGKDVELRCDPISGHTALYWYRQSLGQGLEFLIYFQGNSAPDKSGLPSDRFSAERTGGSVSTLTIQRTQQEDSAVYLCASSLDVAGPRRDTQYFGPGTRLTVL.

The chain links TRBV5-1 to TRBJ1-1; D gene ambiguous. V dropped 0 bases and J dropped 6 bases, with 15 bases sitting between them. The CDR3 has 15 amino acids. CDR1 is SGHRS, CDR2 YFSETQ, per germline. The CDR3 nucleotides are TGCGCCAGCAGCTTGGTGACCCCAGGAGGGTCTGAAGCTTTCTTT. Its protein is CASSLVTPGGSEAFF. Combining the CDR3 with reference TRBV5-1 and TRBJ1-1 gives the whole variable domain KAGVTQTPRYLIKTRGQQVTLSCSPISGHRSVSWYQQTPGQGLQFLFEYFSETQRNKGNFPGRFSGRQFSNSRSEMNVSTLELGDSALYLCASSLVTPGGSEAFFGQGTRLTVV.

This rearrangement joins TRBV12-3 or TRBV12-4 to TRBJ2-4, with TRBD1 identical over 7 bases. The assigned J gene may be wrong: the sequence end matches TRBJ2-7 better. The CDR3 is made up of 10 amino acids. The CDR3 nucleotides read TGTGCCAGCCAGGGGGTCGAGCAGTACTTC. Its translation: CASQGVEQYF.

The V call is TRBV30, the J call TRBJ1-1; no clear D. The CDR3 contains 15 residues. Trimming shortened V by 3 bases and J by 5 bases, and 19 bases separated the two germline ends. Germline values: CDR1 GTSNPN, CDR2 SVGIG (reference sequence). The CDR3 bases are TGTGCCTGGAGCGGGTTTAGGGATGGAAAAACTGAAGCTTTCTTT. It specifies CAWSGFRDGKTEAFF.

This rearrangement joins TRBV28 to TRBJ1-6; 9 nucleotides line up with TRBD1. The CDR3 consists of 15 residues. CDR1 and CDR2 (germline): MDHEN, SYDVKM. V trimming: 5 bases; J trimming: 11 bases; junction bases outside the gene matches: 10. In nucleotides, the CDR3 is TGTGCCAGCAGTCCGCGGGGACAGGGTGGGGCACCCCTCCACTTT. This encodes CASSPRGQGGAPLHF.

The chain uses TRBV6-5 and TRBJ2-5, with a weak D call TRBD2 (5 bases). The CDR3 is made up of 14 amino acids. Germline CDR1 and CDR2: MNHEY and SVGAGI. Trimming removed 5 bases at V and 5 bases at J, with 15 bases between. CDR3 bases: TGTGCCAGCAGTCCCGGGGTGTACTTGGAGACCCAGTACTTC. This translates into CASSPGVYLETQYF.

The chain joins TRBV7-2 to TRBJ2-1, with no clear D. The CDR3 runs 12 residues. V was clipped by 1 base and J by 15 bases, with 13 bases between them. Germline loops: CDR1 SGHTA, CDR2 FQGNSA. The CDR3 loop is CASSLVIGWWFF. The CDR3 DNA sequence: TGTGCCAGCAGCTTAGTCATAGGGTGGTGGTTCTTC.

As for this clonotype: With a much larger clone just one base away, this may be a read error. CDR3 sequence (DNA): TGTGCCAGCAGCCCCCCCGGGGATGAGCAGTACTTC. Protein sequence: CASSPPGDEQYF. V gene TRBV7-9 combines with J gene TRBJ2-1, with a possible D match to TRBD2 (5 bases). The J call may be faulty, since TRBJ2-7 better matches the DNA end. This CDR3 spans 12 amino acids. CDR1 is SEHNR and CDR2 is FQNEAQ in the germline V gene (reference sequence).

In regard to this clonotype: A much larger clonotype is one base distant, so this may be a read error. This chain uses TRBV2 with TRBJ2-1, with 13 bases fitting TRBD2. Germline V gene sequence: CDR1 SNHLY, CDR2 FYNNEI. The CDR3 has 16 residues. Losses at the gene ends were 7 bases for V and 6 bases for J; bases not matched to a gene: 9. The CDR3 spells CASIPTSGGWANEQFF. As DNA, the CDR3 is TGTGCCAGCATTCCGACTAGCGGGGGGTGGGCCAATGAGCAGTTCTTC.

The V and J genes are TRBV20-1 and TRBJ2-1; TRBD2 agrees at 8 bases. Per germline, CDR1 DFQATT and CDR2 SNEGSKA (reference sequence). V was clipped by 5 bases and J by 9 bases; unmatched bases: 6. The length of the CDR3 is 12 residues. The CDR3 here is CSAGIAGSEQFF. For the CDR3, the DNA is TGCAGTGCTGGTATAGCGGGGAGTGAGCAGTTCTTC.

This clonotype has only a few counts. The chain employs TRBV27 and TRBJ1-2; tentative D call: TRBD1 (5 bases). Trimming took 5 bases from V and 2 from J, leaving 12 bases between them. CDR1 MNHEY and CDR2 SMNVEV come from the germline V gene (reference sequence). The CDR3 contains 14 residues. CDR3 residues: CASSARDGNYGYTF. The CDR3 nucleotides are TGTGCCAGCAGTGCCCGGGACGGGAACTATGGCTACACCTTC.

V usage is TRBV20-1 and J usage is TRBJ2-4, with TRBD1 identical over 11 bases. The J call may be mistaken, given a closer DNA end match to TRBJ2-5. Germline loops: CDR1 DFQATT, CDR2 SNEGSKA (reference sequence). CDR3 length: 14 amino acids. The CDR3: CSAHRGTGGETQYF. The CDR3 DNA follows: TGCAGTGCCCATCGCGGGACAGGGGGAGAGACCCAGTACTTC.

The chain is built from TRBV5-6 and TRBJ2-4; D remains ambiguous. Near its end, the DNA agrees better with TRBJ2-7, so the J call may be wrong. The germline V gene has CDR1 SGHDT and CDR2 YYEEEE. This CDR3 has 14 residues. CDR3 residues: CASSLMTPLYEQYF. The DNA of the CDR3 is TGTGCCAGCAGCTTGATGACACCTCTCTACGAGCAGTACTTC.

Of note for this clonotype: Germline and junction disagree at one end, which may indicate a read error. The chain combines TRBV13 with TRBJ2-1, with D uncertain. Germline CDR1 and CDR2: PRHDT and FYEKMQ (reference sequence). CDR3 length equals 12 residues. CDR3 residues: CSSSLPGDEQFF. CDR3 DNA: TGTTCCAGCAGCTTACCTGGGGATGAGCAGTTCTTC.

The chain joins TRBV7-9 to TRBJ2-7; either TRBD1 or TRBD2 may supply D (6 bases each). V lost 8 bases and J lost 0, with 17 bases in between. CDR1 is SEHNR, CDR2 FQNEAQ, per germline (reference sequence). The CDR3 totals 15 residues. CDR3 region: CASGGWTASSYEQYF. For the CDR3, the DNA is TGTGCCAGCGGAGGGTGGACAGCTAGCTCCTACGAGCAGTACTTC.

This clonotype was seen more than once but under ten times. The V gene is TRBV4-2, the J gene TRBJ2-5, with 7 bases that match TRBD1. The CDR3 loop spans 15 amino acids. The V gene's germline CDR1 is LGHNA and CDR2 YNFKEQ. The V and J ends lost 5 bases and 0 bases, in that order; junction bases with no gene match: 6. The CDR3 protein is CASSGGDRDQETQYF. The CDR3 DNA reads as TGTGCCAGCAGCGGAGGAGACAGGGACCAAGAGACCCAGTACTTC.